These 25 T cell receptor beta chains were all obtained from the same sample, sequenced in a study of beta chain features in type 1 diabetes. Every isolated RNA sample was fully reverse transcribed, so sequencing captured expressed TCRB transcripts. Libraries were prepared by immunoSEQ multiplex PCR; TCRdb keeps only in-frame clonotypes and omits some of them. The top ten clones hold 0.35% to 0.45% of a sample with 70,000 to 90,000 clones, under 35% of them seen once. Material: stem cell memory CD4+ T cells from blood. All receptors come from a woman between 18 and 29 years old in good health.

The chain carries TRBV27 and TRBJ1-2; D uncertain. V was shortened by 10 bases and J by 5 bases, with 11 bases between the two germline ends. Germline V gene data show CDR1 as MNHEY and CDR2 as SMNVEV (reference sequence). The CDR3 has 11 residues. Here the CDR3 reads CATSGSYGYTF. For the CDR3, the DNA is TGTGCCACCTCGGGTTCGTATGGCTACACCTTC.

The chain joins TRBV6-6 to TRBJ1-2, with D hard to call. Trimming removed 0 bases at V and 4 bases at J, with 6 bases between. CDR1 MNHNY and CDR2 SVGAGI come from the germline V gene (reference sequence). There are 13 residues in the CDR3. The CDR3 region is CASSYSNSYGYTF. CDR3 DNA: TGTGCCAGCAGTTACTCGAACAGCTATGGCTACACCTTC.

The chain links TRBV9 to TRBJ1-5; 7 bases are shared with TRBD1. The CDR3 is 14 residues long. Germline V gives CDR1 SGDLS, CDR2 YYNGEE. J was trimmed by 3 bases and V by 3 bases; bases with no gene match: 3. CDR3 in DNA: TGTGCCAGCAGCGGAGGGACAGACAATCAGCCCCAGCATTTT. Its translation is CASSGGTDNQPQHF.

This clone was found many times. The CDR3 bases are TGCAGCCCCCTCGGACTAGCGGGCAAAACCTACGAGCAGTACTTC. It codes for CSPLGLAGKTYEQYF. The rearrangement links TRBV29-1 to TRBJ2-7; 11 nucleotides line up with TRBD2. CDR3 length equals 15 residues. The germline V gene encodes CDR1 SQVTM and CDR2 ANQGSEA. With 8 bases clipped from V and 2 bases from J, the junction kept 11 bases outside the gene matches.

The CDR3 sequence: CATSREQGTYGYTF. The CDR3 bases are TGTGCCACCAGCAGAGAGCAGGGCACCTATGGCTACACCTTC. The rearrangement links TRBV15 to TRBJ1-2; perhaps TRBD1 as D (5 bases). Germline values: CDR1 LNHNV, CDR2 YYDKDF (reference sequence). Trimming removed 0 bases at V and 4 bases at J, with 9 bases between. The CDR3 has 14 amino acids.

The V gene is TRBV5-1, the J gene TRBJ1-1; a weak D match, TRBD1 (5 bases). The CDR3 is made up of 14 amino acids. Trimming removed 0 bases from V and 5 bases from J, with 11 bases in between. Germline V gene sequence: CDR1 SGHRS, CDR2 YFSETQ. CDR3 residues: CASSLEAKGTEAFF. The DNA of the CDR3 is TGCGCCAGCAGCTTGGAGGCAAAGGGGACTGAAGCTTTCTTT.

A note on this clone: Different DNA sequences within this sample yield the same CDR3. The chain recombines TRBV18 with TRBJ1-2; 8 nucleotides match TRBD1. Unmatched junction bases numbered 5, after V lost 3 bases and J lost 8 bases. The CDR3 extends over 13 amino acids. The germline gives CDR1 KGHSH, CDR2 LQKENI. CDR3: CASSPGQGDGYTF. The DNA of the CDR3 is TGTGCCAGCTCACCTGGACAGGGAGACGGCTACACCTTC.

This clone has only one observation. The chain employs TRBV18 and TRBJ1-4; a possible D gene is TRBD1 (5 bases). V lost 2 bases to trimming and J lost 8 bases, with 12 bases between them. The CDR3 sequence is 14 residues long. The germline V gene encodes CDR1 KGHSH and CDR2 LQKENI. CDR3 DNA: TGTGCCAGCTCACCAGGCAGGGTATACGAAAAACTGTTTTTT. Protein sequence: CASSPGRVYEKLFF.

In its sample, this clone was seen a few times. The rearrangement uses TRBV7-2 and TRBJ2-7, with D maybe TRBD1 (5 bases). V was clipped by 5 bases and J by 0 bases, with 20 bases between them. Germline values: CDR1 SGHTA, CDR2 FQGNSA. This CDR3 spans 17 amino acids. The CDR3: CASSPRQSSPRSYEQYF. CDR3 bases: TGTGCCAGCAGCCCGAGACAGAGCTCCCCTCGCTCCTACGAGCAGTACTTC.

This clone was observed a few times. CDR3 protein: CASSADLAETQYF. The CDR3 region has the DNA TGTGCCAGCAGCGCTGACTTGGCGGAGACCCAGTACTTC. This sequence joins TRBV2 and TRBJ2-5; unclear D gene. The V end was cut by 6 bases, the J end by 5 bases, with 13 bases between. Looked up from germline, CDR1 is SNHLY and CDR2 is FYNNEI. The CDR3 is 13 residues long.

The chain links TRBV5-1 to TRBJ2-7, with 15 positions matching TRBD2. This CDR3 has 17 residues. Germline V gene lookup returns CDR1 SGHRS and CDR2 YFSETQ. The V gene end was trimmed by 4 bases and the J gene end by 2 bases; junction bases not matched to a gene: 7. CDR3: CASSAGLAGGRAYEQYF. In DNA, the CDR3 is TGCGCCAGCAGCGCGGGACTAGCGGGGGGCCGTGCCTACGAGCAGTACTTC.

V is TRBV5-1 and J is TRBJ2-7, with no clear D. The germline CDR1 and CDR2 sequences are SGHRS and YFSETQ. The CDR3 is 15 amino acids. The germline V and J ends were trimmed by 0 bases and 0 bases, with 10 bases remaining between them. CDR3 sequence: CASSLGWSISYEQYF. The CDR3 DNA follows: TGCGCCAGCAGCTTGGGCTGGAGCATCTCCTACGAGCAGTACTTC.

The CDR3 protein is CASSLGRDTQYF. CDR3 nucleotide sequence: TGCGCCAGCAGCTTGGGGAGGGATACGCAGTATTTT. The chain uses TRBV5-1 and TRBJ2-3; D possibly corresponds to TRBD2 (5 bases). V was pared by 0 bases and J by 6 bases, with 5 bases between. Germline V lookup: CDR1 SGHRS, CDR2 YFSETQ. The CDR3 is 12 amino acids.

The J gene is TRBJ2-2, the V gene TRBV10-3, with TRBD2 as a possible D gene (6 bases). Trimming took 7 bases from V and 0 from J, leaving 9 bases between them. This CDR3 is 14 amino acids long. Germline V lookup: CDR1 ENHRY, CDR2 SYGVKD. CDR3 residues: CAITGLANTGELFF. The CDR3 nucleotides are TGTGCCATCACGGGACTCGCGAACACCGGGGAGCTGTTTTTT.

This clone turned up a few times. V usage is TRBV19 and J usage is TRBJ2-2, with 7 nucleotides matching TRBD2. The CDR3 sequence is 16 residues long. CDR1 and CDR2 from the germline V gene are LNHDA and SQIVND (reference sequence). V was pared by 2 bases and J by 2 bases, with 5 bases of the junction left unmatched. The DNA for the CDR3 is TGTGCCAGTAGTATATGGGCGGGAGTAAACACCGGGGAGCTGTTTTTT. Its protein is CASSIWAGVNTGELFF.

The chain carries TRBV7-2 and TRBJ2-7, with 7 positions matching TRBD1. The CDR3 extends over 15 amino acids. The V and J ends lost 5 bases and 0 bases, in that order; junction bases with no gene match: 7. Germline CDR1 is SGHTA and CDR2 is FQGNSA. CDR3: CASSRGGQSSYEQYF. CDR3 coding DNA: TGTGCCAGCAGCCGAGGGGGCCAAAGCTCCTACGAGCAGTACTTC.

The genes are TRBV19 and TRBJ2-1; 9 nucleotides line up with TRBD1. Trimming at V came to 9 bases and at J to 4 bases, leaving 1 base not matched to a gene. Germline CDR1 is LNHDA and CDR2 is SQIVND (reference sequence). The CDR3 extends over 12 amino acids. This chain's CDR3 is CASGQGYNEQFF. The CDR3 DNA is TGTGCCAGCGGACAGGGGTACAATGAGCAGTTCTTC. The full variable domain, completed using reference TRBV19 and TRBJ2-1, is DGGITQSPKYLFRKEGQNVTLSCEQNLNHDAMYWYRQDPGQGLRLIYYSQIVNDFQKGDIAEGYSVSREKKESFPLTVTSAQKNPTAFYLCASGQGYNEQFFGPGTRLTVL.

The sample holds a few counts of this clone. The rearrangement uses TRBV5-1 and TRBJ2-1, with 9 bases that match TRBD1. This CDR3 is 14 amino acids long. J lost 8 bases, V lost 7 bases, and 10 bases had no gene match. Germline loops: CDR1 SGHRS, CDR2 YFSETQ. The chain's CDR3 is CASSPGQGVDEQFF. CDR3 coding DNA: TGCGCCAGCTCTCCGGGACAGGGAGTTGATGAGCAGTTCTTC.

The rearrangement joins TRBV4-2 to TRBJ2-1; TRBD2 agrees at 12 bases. The CDR3 has 16 amino acids. The V segment lost 2 bases and the J segment 5 bases; nucleotides outside the gene matches: 4. The germline gives CDR1 LGHNA, CDR2 YNFKEQ. The CDR3 here is CASSQTGTSGHNEQFF. The CDR3 region has the DNA TGTGCCAGCAGCCAAACCGGGACTAGCGGGCACAATGAGCAGTTCTTC.

This sequence joins TRBV7-2 and TRBJ2-3; 14 bases align to TRBD2. With V trimmed by 5 bases and J by 1 base, 2 bases remained unmatched. Germline-derived CDR1 and CDR2 are SGHTA and FQGNSA. This CDR3 is 16 amino acids long. The CDR3 protein is CASSQGLAGGTDTQYF. CDR3 coding DNA: TGTGCCAGCAGCCAGGGACTAGCGGGGGGCACAGATACGCAGTATTTT.

CDR3 in DNA: TGTGCCAGCAGTTCAGACAGGGAAGAGAGCGAGCAGTACTTC. Residues: CASSSDREESEQYF. The chain couples TRBV2 to TRBJ2-7, with TRBD1 matching over 7 bases. The CDR3 has 14 amino acids. J lost 6 bases, V lost 5 bases, and 10 bases had no gene match. The V gene's germline CDR1 is SNHLY and CDR2 FYNNEI.

This clone was counted between two and nine times. The chain combines TRBV27 with TRBJ1-1; D is possibly TRBD1 (6 bases). Germline assignment: CDR1 MNHEY and CDR2 SMNVEV (reference sequence). This CDR3 has 15 amino acids. V lost 2 bases and J 8 bases, leaving 18 bases between the germline ends. CDR3 sequence: CASSLLQGRVGEAFF. CDR3 DNA sequence: TGTGCCAGCAGTTTACTGCAGGGGAGGGTTGGCGAAGCTTTCTTT.

In its sample, this clone was seen a few times. CDR3 amino acids: CASSSDSLYGYTF. The CDR3 nucleotides are TGTGCCAGCTCATCGGACAGTCTCTATGGCTACACCTTC. The J gene is TRBJ1-2, the V gene TRBV18, with D possibly TRBD1 on 6 matching bases. The CDR3 contains 13 residues. Germline V lookup: CDR1 KGHSH, CDR2 LQKENI. Trimming took off 5 bases at V and 4 bases at J, with 11 bases between the two ends. Combining the CDR3 with reference TRBV18 and TRBJ1-2 gives the whole variable domain NAGVMQNPRHLVRRRGQEARLRCSPMKGHSHVYWYRQLPEEGLKFMVYLQKENIIDESGMPKERFSAEFPKEGPSILRIQQVVRGDSAAYFCASSSDSLYGYTFGSGTRLTVV.

The chain joins TRBV11-3 to TRBJ2-1, with a possible D match to TRBD2 (5 bases). The germline CDR1 and CDR2 sequences are SGHNT and YENEEA. CDR3 length equals 12 residues. Deletions cut 7 bases from V and 5 bases from J, with 9 bases between. The CDR3 DNA follows: TGTGCCAGCAAACGGGAAAACAATGAGCAGTTCTTC. The encoded protein is CASKRENNEQFF.

This chain uses TRBV18 with TRBJ2-2; unclear D gene. V shed 9 bases and J shed 5 bases, with 16 bases lying between them. CDR1 KGHSH and CDR2 LQKENI come from the germline V gene. The CDR3 consists of 14 residues. The CDR3 bases are TGTGCCAGTCGGAGAGCTGTGGAGACCGGGGAGCTGTTTTTT. This codes for CASRRAVETGELFF.